This entry lists 27 T cell receptor beta chains sequenced from one sample in a study of memory CD4+ T cells and cytomegalovirus serostatus. Single viable CD3+CD4+CD8-CD45RO+ cells were sorted as the memory CD4+ T cells. Only in-frame clones appear in the TCRdb table, and some are missing; sequencing was by immunoSEQ multiplex PCR. Among around 54,000 clones listed, around 79% were seen once. Sequenced material: memory CD4+ T cells from blood. These receptors came from an adult in good health and CMV-seropositive.

This chain connects TRBV7-2 to TRBJ1-2; the D is unclear. Trimming pared 1 base from V and 6 bases from J, leaving 9 bases between. In germline, CDR1 is SGHTA, CDR2 FQGNSA. The CDR3 is made up of 13 amino acids. Written as DNA, the CDR3 is TGTGCCAGCAGCTTAGTAGCAGGCGATGGCTACACCTTC. As protein: CASSLVAGDGYTF.

This chain joins TRBV6-1 and TRBJ1-2; D gene unclear. The CDR3 length is 14 residues. Trimming removed 2 bases at V and 6 bases at J, with 13 bases between. The germline gives CDR1 MNHNS, CDR2 SASEGT. For the CDR3, the DNA is TGTGCCAGCAGTGAAACGGCCCTGGCAGATGGCTACACCTTC. It specifies CASSETALADGYTF.

V usage is TRBV5-1 and J usage is TRBJ2-3; possible D gene TRBD2, 7 bases. CDR3 size: 16 residues. Germline V lookup: CDR1 SGHRS, CDR2 YFSETQ. Trimming stripped 1 base from V and 5 bases from J, with 17 bases between. The CDR3 loop is CASSLYLGGREDTQYF. In DNA form, the CDR3 reads TGCGCCAGCAGCTTGTATCTCGGGGGGCGCGAAGATACGCAGTATTTT.

This rearrangement joins TRBV5-1 to TRBJ2-5; D call uncertain. This CDR3 spans 14 amino acids. Between the trimmed V and J ends, which lost 2 bases and 1 base, there was a span of 9 bases. Germline lookup yields CDR1 SGHRS and CDR2 YFSETQ. Here the CDR3 reads CASSLMGGQETQYF. Written as DNA, the CDR3 is TGCGCCAGCAGCTTAATGGGCGGCCAAGAGACCCAGTACTTC.

The chain combines TRBV6-5 with TRBJ1-5; perhaps TRBD1 as D (6 bases). The V gene's germline CDR1 is MNHEY and CDR2 SVGAGI. CDR3 length: 15 amino acids. V lost 6 bases, J lost 3 bases, and 15 bases lay in between. CDR3 region: CASRPQGGDNQPQHF. CDR3 DNA sequence: TGTGCCAGCAGGCCACAGGGAGGCGACAATCAGCCCCAGCATTTT.

The J gene is TRBJ1-3, the V gene TRBV10-3, with no clear D. Trimming took 9 bases from V and 0 from J, leaving 9 bases between them. This CDR3 has 13 amino acids. CDR1 ENHRY and CDR2 SYGVKD come from the germline V gene. Written as DNA, the CDR3 is TGTGCCATAACAAGCCCCTCTGGAAACACCATATATTTT. Encoded protein: CAITSPSGNTIYF.

This clone was recorded once. The rearrangement joins TRBV10-3 to TRBJ1-2; D might be TRBD1 (5 bases). The V gene lost 10 bases and the J gene lost 4 bases, with 22 bases spanning the gap. CDR3 size: 15 residues. The germline CDR1 and CDR2 sequences are ENHRY and SYGVKD. As DNA, the CDR3 is TGTGCCACCGTTTATGAGATAGACAGCGGCTATGGCTACACCTTC. This gives the protein CATVYEIDSGYGYTF.

The rearrangement uses TRBV7-2 and TRBJ1-5, with D uncertain. The ends were cut back, 1 base at V and 1 base at J, with 8 bases in the middle. The length of the CDR3 is 15 residues. Germline V CDR1 and CDR2: SGHTA, FQGNSA. The CDR3 reads CASSLVGGSNQPQHF. CDR3 in DNA: TGTGCCAGCAGCTTAGTCGGAGGGAGCAATCAGCCCCAGCATTTT.

The chain uses TRBV30 and TRBJ2-3; 14 nucleotides line up with TRBD2. After removal of 0 bases from V and 6 bases from J, the junction contained 5 bases not matched to a gene. The V gene's germline CDR1 is GTSNPN and CDR2 SVGIG (reference sequence). This CDR3 spans 16 amino acids. The CDR3 sequence: CAWSVGLAGVMDTQYF. The CDR3 DNA reads TGTGCCTGGAGTGTGGGACTAGCGGGAGTCATGGATACGCAGTATTTT.

The J gene is TRBJ1-2, the V gene TRBV5-1; D is perhaps TRBD1 (6 bases). The CDR3 spans 16 residues. V lost 4 bases, J lost 2 bases, and 18 bases lay in between. Germline CDR1 SGHRS, CDR2 YFSETQ. DNA of the CDR3: TGCGCCAGCAGCCCCGCTGGAGGACAGTCCAACTATGGCTACACCTTC. This codes for CASSPAGGQSNYGYTF. Full variable domain (outside the CDR3, taken from reference TRBV5-1 and TRBJ1-2): KAGVTQTPRYLIKTRGQQVTLSCSPISGHRSVSWYQQTPGQGLQFLFEYFSETQRNKGNFPGRFSGRQFSNSRSEMNVSTLELGDSALYLCASSPAGGQSNYGYTFGSGTRLTVV.

This clone has just a few counts. The chain recombines TRBV6-1 with TRBJ1-2; D uncertain. There are 14 residues in the CDR3. Germline CDR1 reads MNHNS; CDR2 reads SASEGT. V was shortened by 6 bases and J by 7 bases, with 18 bases between the two germline ends. CDR3 sequence reads: CASRDPTKYGGYTF. CDR3 coding DNA: TGTGCCAGCAGGGACCCGACTAAATACGGTGGCTACACCTTC.

The chain employs TRBV2 and TRBJ2-3; 9 bases align to TRBD2. CDR1 SNHLY and CDR2 FYNNEI come from the germline V gene. This CDR3 spans 13 amino acids. The CDR3 bases are TGTGCGCTCCACCGCGGGAGGGGGGATACGCAGTATTTT. Translated: CALHRGRGDTQYF.

The chain joins TRBV10-3 to TRBJ2-3; no reliable D call. The V gene lost 2 bases and the J gene lost 1 base, with 10 bases spanning the gap. The CDR3 sequence is 15 residues long. Germline V gives CDR1 ENHRY, CDR2 SYGVKD. CDR3 in amino acids: CAISEGVQRTDTQYF. Written as DNA, the CDR3 is TGTGCCATCAGTGAGGGAGTCCAACGCACAGATACGCAGTATTTT.

The chain combines TRBV7-2 with TRBJ2-3; maybe TRBD2 (6 bases). The CDR3 is 14 amino acids. Germline V gene data show CDR1 as SGHTA and CDR2 as FQGNSA. Trimming stripped 7 bases from V and 0 bases from J, with 11 bases between. This CDR3 reads CASTGTRSTDTQYF. The CDR3 DNA follows: TGTGCCAGCACCGGGACTCGTAGCACAGATACGCAGTATTTT. The full variable domain, completed using reference TRBV7-2 and TRBJ2-3, is GAGVSQSPSNKVTEKGKDVELRCDPISGHTALYWYRQSLGQGLEFLIYFQGNSAPDKSGLPSDRFSAERTGGSVSTLTIQRTQQEDSAVYLCASTGTRSTDTQYFGPGTRLTVL.

V and J are TRBV5-1 and TRBJ2-5, with a tentative D call TRBD1 (6 bases). The CDR3 covers 15 residues. Germline V gives CDR1 SGHRS, CDR2 YFSETQ. Trimming pared 6 bases from V and 3 bases from J, leaving 18 bases between. CDR3 coding DNA: TGCGCCAGCATGCCGACAGGATCCCCCGAAGAGACCCAGTACTTC. Its protein product is CASMPTGSPEETQYF.

The chain carries TRBV5-1 and TRBJ1-3, with TRBD1 matching over 7 bases. The CDR3 is 14 amino acids. The trim removed 4 bases at V and 4 bases at J, leaving 5 bases unmatched. Germline V lookup: CDR1 SGHRS, CDR2 YFSETQ. The CDR3 here is CASSPGTEGNTIYF. The CDR3 DNA sequence: TGCGCCAGCAGCCCCGGGACAGAAGGAAACACCATATATTTT.

The chain joins TRBV2 to TRBJ2-3, with 13 bases matching TRBD2. CDR3 length: 15 amino acids. V dropped 6 bases and J dropped 4; count of bases not matched to a gene: 4. Germline values: CDR1 SNHLY, CDR2 FYNNEI. CDR3 coding DNA: TGTGCCAGCAGGGCTACTAGCGGGAGGGCAGATACGCAGTATTTT. Its translation: CASRATSGRADTQYF. The entire variable domain, with the rest obtained from reference TRBV2 and TRBJ2-3, is as follows: EPEVTQTPSHQVTQMGQEVILRCVPISNHLYFYWYRQILGQKVEFLVSFYNNEISEKSEIFDDQFSVERPDGSNFTLKIRSTKLEDSAMYFCASRATSGRADTQYFGPGTRLTVL.

The rearrangement uses TRBV2 and TRBJ1-1; D uncertain. The CDR3 is made up of 12 amino acids. V dropped 7 bases and J dropped 3 bases, with 9 bases sitting between them. Germline-derived CDR1 and CDR2 are SNHLY and FYNNEI. CDR3 DNA: TGTGCCAGCACTCGCGGCTACACTGAAGCTTTCTTT. Protein: CASTRGYTEAFF.

The chain has TRBV28 and TRBJ1-5; no definite D call. V was shortened by 3 bases and J by 4 bases, with 7 bases between the two germline ends. The germline V gene encodes CDR1 MDHEN and CDR2 SYDVKM. The CDR3 totals 13 residues. CDR3 DNA: TGTGCCAGCAGTTTTACTCATAATCAGCCCCAGCATTTT. It yields the protein CASSFTHNQPQHF.

This clone appeared once. The chain employs TRBV11-3 and TRBJ2-1; 13 bases align to TRBD2. The V gene's germline CDR1 is SGHNT and CDR2 YENEEA. The CDR3 loop spans 17 amino acids. Trimming cost V 5 bases and J 6 bases; bases outside gene matches: 10. CDR3 sequence: CASSRPGTSGRVNEQFF. In DNA, the CDR3 is TGTGCCAGCAGCCGGCCCGGAACTAGCGGGAGGGTCAATGAGCAGTTCTTC.

This chain uses TRBV11-3 with TRBJ2-2; TRBD2 aligns across 9 bases. Trimming removed 8 bases from V and 0 bases from J; junction bases left unmatched: 4. This CDR3 is 15 amino acids long. CDR1 is SGHNT, CDR2 YENEEA, per germline. The chain's CDR3 is CASQGLASNTGELFF. CDR3 nucleotide sequence: TGTGCCAGCCAGGGACTAGCCTCGAACACCGGGGAGCTGTTTTTT. Based on the CDR3 plus reference TRBV11-3 and TRBJ2-2, the full variable domain is EAGVVQSPRYKIIEKKQPVAFWCNPISGHNTLYWYLQNLGQGPELLIRYENEEAVDDSQLPKDRFSAERLKGVDSTLKIQPAELGDSAVYLCASQGLASNTGELFFGEGSRLTVL.

J is TRBJ2-7 and V is TRBV7-2; D is perhaps TRBD1 (6 bases). Per germline, CDR1 SGHTA and CDR2 FQGNSA. V was trimmed by 2 bases and J by 4 bases, leaving 15 bases between them. The CDR3 covers 15 residues. This CDR3 is CASSLSGTQDYEQYF. CDR3 sequence (DNA): TGTGCCAGCAGCTTAAGTGGGACACAAGATTACGAGCAGTACTTC.

The gene calls are TRBV5-1 and TRBJ2-5; 8 bases are shared with TRBD2. The germline V gene has CDR1 SGHRS and CDR2 YFSETQ. CDR3 length: 16 residues. V lost 0 bases and J lost 5; bases outside the gene matches: 9. DNA for the CDR3: TGCGCCAGCAGCTTGGGTGCAGCGGGAGCCGCGGAGACCCAGTACTTC. Protein product: CASSLGAAGAAETQYF.

V usage is TRBV4-2 and J usage is TRBJ2-7; 11 bases fit TRBD2. V shed 4 bases, J shed 2 bases, and the junction held 4 bases outside the gene matches. This CDR3 has 15 amino acids. The germline V gene encodes CDR1 LGHNA and CDR2 YNFKEQ. The CDR3 loop is CASSRGTSGTYEQYF. DNA for the CDR3: TGTGCCAGCAGCCGGGGGACTAGCGGTACCTACGAGCAGTACTTC.

The chain has TRBV30 and TRBJ2-5; the D call may be TRBD1 or TRBD2 (5 bases each). Per germline, CDR1 GTSNPN and CDR2 SVGIG (reference sequence). This CDR3 is 15 amino acids long. V lost 5 bases, J lost 1 base, and 17 bases lay in between. CDR3 loop: CAWGTSRTFQETQYF. For the CDR3, the DNA is TGTGCCTGGGGGACGAGCCGGACGTTCCAAGAGACCCAGTACTTC.

The chain links TRBV19 to TRBJ1-2; D perhaps matches TRBD1 (6 bases). This CDR3 has 18 residues. Trimming left V 5 bases short and J 8 bases short, with 30 bases between. Per germline, CDR1 LNHDA and CDR2 SQIVND (reference sequence). CDR3 sequence reads: CASSYLGTTRGIRAGYTF. CDR3 in DNA: TGTGCCAGTAGTTATCTCGGGACAACGCGGGGTATCAGAGCGGGCTACACCTTC.

The V call is TRBV4-1, the J call TRBJ2-3, with D possibly being TRBD1 or TRBD2 (5 bases each). The germline gives CDR1 MGHRA, CDR2 YSYEKL. V lost 4 bases and J 5 bases, leaving 19 bases between the germline ends. The CDR3 is 16 residues long. The DNA of the CDR3 is TGCGCCAGCAGCCCGCTGGGGGTCAGTCCCAGAGATACGCAGTATTTT. Its protein product is CASSPLGVSPRDTQYF.